The clone carrying this T cell receptor beta chain was observed a handful of times. The antigen remains undetermined. The data originate from a study of vaccination and CD4 T cells after COVID-19. The ends lost 6 bases at V and 4 bases at J; junction bases unmatched: 8. Germline-derived CDR1 and CDR2 are MDHEN and SYDVKM. There are 15 residues in the CDR3. Documented treatment: approximately nine-day PBMC culture with coronavirus spike peptide pools or control peptides (ViraFEST assay). ViraFEST enlarged antigen-specific T cell populations with peptide pools and afterwards sequenced TCRs. Cultured CD4+ T-cell DNA underwent Oncomine TCR Beta short-read sequencing. TCRdb recomputed calls from the PCR reads with MiXCR, one row per CDR3 protein. This sample has under 20,000 distinct CDR3 sequences, with 80% found just once.

This TCR was recovered from a human donor who received a COVID-19 vaccine. The rearrangement joins TRBV28 to TRBJ1-5; 8 bases fit TRBD1. Source: CD4+ T cells from blood, cultured in vitro, taken after SARS-CoV-2 vaccination. Written as DNA, the CDR3 is TGTGCCAGCAGACCGGACAGGGTGAGAAATCAGCCCCAGCATTTT. Its translation: CASRPDRVRNQPQHF.